Here is one T cell receptor beta chain with its context. It has no known antigen specificity. Per-base qualities were not stored, and no clone one base away is much larger. The trial excluded patients who had a history of autoimmune disease or who were on systemic immunosuppression. Peripheral blood for TCR sequencing was drawn from every dose cohort at baseline, at cycle 4 day 1 and at cycle 7 day 1. Samples came from an open-label, multicenter, first-in-human phase I dose-escalation trial of ivuxolimab. Adults with locally advanced or metastatic melanoma, renal cell, hepatocellular, or head and neck squamous cell carcinoma were enrolled in the trial. Before TCR sequencing, CD4+ and CD8+ T cells were separately sorted from peripheral blood. This record belongs to a study of OX40 agonist ivuxolimab in advanced cancers. General notes on the study: Ivuxolimab, which targeted the costimulatory receptor OX40 (CD134), was an agonistic, fully human IgG2 monoclonal antibody. Intravenous ivuxolimab was administered to patients every 2 weeks at six dose levels: 0.01, 0.1, 0.3, 1.5, 3 and 10 mg/kg. Of the approximately 50 dose-escalation patients, hepatocellular carcinoma was present in roughly 19, melanoma in roughly 15, renal cell carcinoma in 9 and head and neck cancer in 9. In the dose-escalation cohort, roughly 82% of patients were male, and the mean age was around 60 years with a range of roughly 23 to 79. Patients were allowed to have had prior anti-PD-1, anti-PD-L1 or anti-CTLA-4 therapy, and approximately 40% of the dose-escalation patients had been treated with checkpoint inhibitors. Partial responses occurred in three dose-escalation patients, of whom one had hepatocellular carcinoma and two had cutaneous melanoma. Peripheral TCRbeta sequencing was intended to test whether TCR sequence diversity was altered and clonal T-cell expansion was caused by ivuxolimab. The paper describes the monotherapy dose-escalation part (N of about 47 patients) of the phase I trial of ivuxolimab.

The CDR3 runs 15 amino acids, cysteine and phenylalanine included. Only the CDR3 DNA is retained, 45 bases long and in frame from the first base. Between the V and J ends, shortened by 6 bases and 0 bases respectively, the junction contains 12 bases. CDR1 and CDR2 are read off the germline V gene as KGHSH and LQKENI. What the work shows at the level of the full study, not this receptor alone: At doses of 0.1 to 3.0 mg/kg, clonal expansion of both CD4+ and CD8+ T cells in blood was seen between baseline and week 6. The antigen specificity of the peripheral T cells that underwent clonal expansion was not determined. Low levels of normalized T-cell clonal expansion were also seen in some nonresponding patients. In the 0.1-3.0 mg/kg groups, partial responders had among the lowest normalized peripheral clonal expansion, particularly in CD8+ T cells. On average, CD8+ T cells showed more expanded clones than CD4+ T cells after ivuxolimab.

Genomic DNA was isolated from the sorted cells so that the TCRbeta CDR3 region could be sequenced. TCRbeta CDR3 regions were sequenced using the immunoSEQ Assay. Entries here come from immuneACCESS through TCRdb and include only in-frame sequences with V and J called. Some clones fail to appear in such tables; in the studies checked, an unresolved V gene covers under half of the shortfall, and the cause of the remainder is unknown. The sample profile shows almost 80,000 clones; 80% to 90% of them were found once. The ten top clones hold roughly 25% of the sample. The chain links TRBV18 with TRBJ2-1, with the D gene not clear enough to name. The clonotype originates from an adult with an advanced solid tumor such as melanoma, head and neck, liver or kidney cancer. The sample consisted of CD4+ or CD8+ T cells sorted from blood, taken in a trial of the OX40 agonist ivuxolimab. The CDR3: CASSPGRGSYNEQFF. The DNA is TGTGCCAGCTCCCCCGGTAGAGGCTCCTACAATGAGCAGTTCTTC.